The text below deals with one T cell receptor (beta chain). Its antigen is unknown. Its ends do not fully match the called genes, so a read error is possible. A second about 7 to 11 cycle PCR used barcoded and J-beta primers. From the 5' RACE reads, TCRdb called clonotypes with MiXCR, one entry per CDR3 protein. Among about a million distinct CDR3 sequences listed, around two fifths were seen once. The record originates from a study of blood T cells in healthy people across ages. Study-wide results and caveats: Aged donors had fewer naive CD4+ cells and lower diversity than long-lived donors.

Germline values: CDR1 ENHRY, CDR2 SYGVKD. The CDR3 is 12 amino acids. The sequencing sample was made of blood. The rearrangement joins TRBV10-3 to TRBJ2-2, with D perhaps TRBD2 (5 bases). This TCR was recovered from a man aged 18 to 30 in good health. The CDR3 here is CAIQHDTGELFF. As DNA, the CDR3 is TGTGCCATCCAACATGACACCGGGGAGTTGTTTTTT.